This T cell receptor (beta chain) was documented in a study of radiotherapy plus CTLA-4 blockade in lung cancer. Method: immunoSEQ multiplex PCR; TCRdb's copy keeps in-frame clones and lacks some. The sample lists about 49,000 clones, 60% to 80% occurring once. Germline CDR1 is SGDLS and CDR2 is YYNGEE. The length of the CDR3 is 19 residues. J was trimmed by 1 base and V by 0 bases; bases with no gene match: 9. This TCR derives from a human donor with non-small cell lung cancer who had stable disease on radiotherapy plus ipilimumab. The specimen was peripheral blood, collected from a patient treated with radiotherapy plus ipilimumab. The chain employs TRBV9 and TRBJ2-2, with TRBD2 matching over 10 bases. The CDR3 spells CASSVDIRLAGENTGELFF. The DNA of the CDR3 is TGTGCCAGCAGCGTAGACATTCGGCTAGCGGGGGAGAACACCGGGGAGCTGTTTTTT. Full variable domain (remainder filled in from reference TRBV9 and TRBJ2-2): DSGVTQTPKHLITATGQRVTLRCSPRSGDLSVYWYQQSLDQGLQFLIQYYNGEERAKGNILERFSAQQFPDLHSELNLSSLELGDSALYFCASSVDIRLAGENTGELFFGEGSRLTVL.